The present T cell receptor beta chain was sequenced within a study of blood T cell repertoires in COVID-19. The overall study: Samples came from the United States, Italy and Spain, spanning acute and convalescent COVID-19. Nucleic acid was either cDNA or gDNA, and it came from T cells, B-cell-depleted T cells, or PBMCs.

Clones were read by immunoSEQ multiplex PCR, and TCRdb kept only the in-frame ones, dropping some. Counted here are some 200,000 clones, 83% occurring once; the ten biggest clones make up roughly 1.2%. Germline CDR1 and CDR2: SGDLS and YYNGEE. The V gene end was trimmed by 2 bases and the J gene end by 12 bases; junction bases not matched to a gene: 13. This CDR3 has 15 amino acids. This clonotype was sampled from a woman in her twenties or thirties with COVID-19, enrolled during active disease. The sequenced sample was peripheral blood. The chain recombines TRBV9 with TRBJ2-1; 8 positions match TRBD1. The CDR3 here is CASSVTGAPVTGQFF. CDR3 sequence (DNA): TGTGCCAGCAGCGTGACAGGGGCCCCTGTGACGGGGCAGTTCTTC.